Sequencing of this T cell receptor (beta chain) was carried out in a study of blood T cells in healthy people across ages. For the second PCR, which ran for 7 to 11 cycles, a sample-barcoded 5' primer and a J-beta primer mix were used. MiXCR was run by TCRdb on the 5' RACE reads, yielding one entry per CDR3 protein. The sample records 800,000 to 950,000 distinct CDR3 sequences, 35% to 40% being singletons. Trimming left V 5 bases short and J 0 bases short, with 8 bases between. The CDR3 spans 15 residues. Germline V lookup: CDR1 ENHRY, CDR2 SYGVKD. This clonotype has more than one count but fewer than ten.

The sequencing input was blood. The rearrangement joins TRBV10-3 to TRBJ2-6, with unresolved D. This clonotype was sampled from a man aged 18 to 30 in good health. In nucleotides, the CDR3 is TGTGCCATCAGTTCAGTGGACTCTGGGGCCAACGTCCTGACTTTC. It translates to CAISSVDSGANVLTF.